This entry features one T cell receptor beta chain sequence. The data originate from a study of response to subunit inactivated influenza vaccine. TCRdb processed the RT-PCR reads anew with MiXCR; each CDR3 protein has one entry. The sample has about 540,000 distinct CDR3 sequences; approximately 24% are singletons. The data were also submitted as part of a second study, on T cells expressing NK-cell markers. From that paper: The authors generated TCR beta cDNA through 5'RACE template switching with UMIs.

Sequenced here: CD4+ T cells sorted from PBMCs, sampled about 11 days after vaccination. This clonotype originated in a man between 45 and 60 years old who received an inactivated influenza vaccine.

CDR3 sequence: CSARRPSLGTQYF. CDR3 sequence (DNA): TGCAGTGCTAGACGGCCTAGCCTCGGGACCCAGTACTTC. The chain is built from TRBV20-1 and TRBJ2-5; tentatively, D is TRBD2 (5 bases). CDR1 and CDR2 from the germline V gene are DFQATT and SNEGSKA (reference sequence). This CDR3 spans 13 amino acids. Between the trimmed V and J ends, which lost 2 bases and 7 bases, there was a span of 14 bases.